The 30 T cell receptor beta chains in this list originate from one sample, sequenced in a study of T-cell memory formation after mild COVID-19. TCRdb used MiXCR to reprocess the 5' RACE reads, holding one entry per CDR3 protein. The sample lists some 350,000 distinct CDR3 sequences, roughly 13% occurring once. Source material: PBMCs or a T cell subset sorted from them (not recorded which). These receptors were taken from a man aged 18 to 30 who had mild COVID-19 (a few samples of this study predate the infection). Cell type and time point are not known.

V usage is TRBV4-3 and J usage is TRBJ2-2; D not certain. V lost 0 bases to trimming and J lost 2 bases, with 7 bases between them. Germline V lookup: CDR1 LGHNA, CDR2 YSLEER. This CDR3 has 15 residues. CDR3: CASSQDPQNTGELFF. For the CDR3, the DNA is TGCGCCAGCAGCCAAGATCCACAAAACACCGGGGAGCTGTTTTTT.

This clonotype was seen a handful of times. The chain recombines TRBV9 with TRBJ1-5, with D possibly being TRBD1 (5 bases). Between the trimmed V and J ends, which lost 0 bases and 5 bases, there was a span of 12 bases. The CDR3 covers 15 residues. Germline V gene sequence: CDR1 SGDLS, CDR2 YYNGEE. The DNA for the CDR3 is TGTGCCAGCAGCGTAGATGGGGACGGGTATCAGCCCCAGCATTTT. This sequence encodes CASSVDGDGYQPQHF.

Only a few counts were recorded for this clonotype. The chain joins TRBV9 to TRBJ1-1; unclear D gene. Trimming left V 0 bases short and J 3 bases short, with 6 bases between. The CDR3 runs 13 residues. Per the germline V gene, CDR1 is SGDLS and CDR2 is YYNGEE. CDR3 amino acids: CASSVATYTEAFF. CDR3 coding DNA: TGTGCCAGCAGCGTAGCGACTTACACTGAAGCTTTCTTT.

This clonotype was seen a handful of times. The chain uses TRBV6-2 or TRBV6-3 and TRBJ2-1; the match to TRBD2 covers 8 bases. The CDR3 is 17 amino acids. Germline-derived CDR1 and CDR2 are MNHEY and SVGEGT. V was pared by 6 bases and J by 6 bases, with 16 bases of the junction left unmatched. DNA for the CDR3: TGTGCCAGCAGCCCGTCCCACCTCGGACTAGCTATCAATGAGCAGTTCTTC. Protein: CASSPSHLGLAINEQFF.

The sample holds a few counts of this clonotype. CDR3 loop: CASSPLDSSPLHF. CDR3 nucleotide sequence: TGTGCCAGCTCACCACTGGACAGCTCACCCCTCCACTTT. The chain joins TRBV18 to TRBJ1-6, with D tentatively TRBD1 (6 bases). The CDR3 consists of 13 residues. CDR1 and CDR2 (germline): KGHSH, LQKENI. V gave up 1 base and J gave up 10 bases, with 8 bases separating them.

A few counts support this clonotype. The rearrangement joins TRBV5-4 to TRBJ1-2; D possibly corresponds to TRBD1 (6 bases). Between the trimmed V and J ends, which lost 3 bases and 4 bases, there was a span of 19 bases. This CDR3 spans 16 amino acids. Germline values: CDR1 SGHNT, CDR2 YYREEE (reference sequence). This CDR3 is CASSSDGGTSRYGYTF. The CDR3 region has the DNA TGTGCCAGCAGCTCGGACGGGGGGACATCCCGCTATGGCTACACCTTC.

CDR3 sequence reads: CASILAGGFYNEQFF. In nucleotides, the CDR3 is TGTGCCAGCATCCTAGCGGGGGGATTTTACAATGAGCAGTTCTTC. The chain carries TRBV28 and TRBJ2-1; 11 bases are shared with TRBD2. CDR1 and CDR2 from the germline V gene are MDHEN and SYDVKM. V lost 7 bases, J lost 4 bases, and 6 bases stayed unmatched. This CDR3 has 15 amino acids.

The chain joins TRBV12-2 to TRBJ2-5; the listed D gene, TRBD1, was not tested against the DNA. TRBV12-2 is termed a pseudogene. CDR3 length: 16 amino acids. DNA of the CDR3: TGTGCAAGTCGTCCTCCGGGACAGGGGGCGACAGAGACCCAGTACTTC. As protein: CASRPPGQGATETQYF.

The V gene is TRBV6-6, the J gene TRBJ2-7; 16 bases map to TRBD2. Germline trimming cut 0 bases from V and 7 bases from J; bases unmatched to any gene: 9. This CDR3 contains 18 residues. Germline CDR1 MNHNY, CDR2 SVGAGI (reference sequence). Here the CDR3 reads CASSYSGTSGGALGEQYV. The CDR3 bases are TGTGCCAGCAGTTACTCCGGGACTAGCGGGGGGGCCTTGGGGGAGCAGTACGTC.

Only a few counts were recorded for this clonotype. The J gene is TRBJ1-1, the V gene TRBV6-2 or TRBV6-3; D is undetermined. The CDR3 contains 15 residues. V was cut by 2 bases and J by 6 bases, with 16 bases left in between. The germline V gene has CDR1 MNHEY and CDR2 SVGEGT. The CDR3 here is CASSYPDPREAEAFF. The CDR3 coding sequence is TGTGCCAGCAGTTACCCCGATCCTAGAGAGGCTGAAGCTTTCTTT.

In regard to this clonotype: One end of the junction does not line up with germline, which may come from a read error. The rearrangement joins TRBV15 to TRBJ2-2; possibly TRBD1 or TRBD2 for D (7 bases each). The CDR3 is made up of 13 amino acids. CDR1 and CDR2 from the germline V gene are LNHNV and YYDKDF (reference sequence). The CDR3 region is CAARGGVDGELFF. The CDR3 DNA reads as TGTGCCGCCAGGGGGGGGGTTGACGGGGAGCTGTTTTTT.

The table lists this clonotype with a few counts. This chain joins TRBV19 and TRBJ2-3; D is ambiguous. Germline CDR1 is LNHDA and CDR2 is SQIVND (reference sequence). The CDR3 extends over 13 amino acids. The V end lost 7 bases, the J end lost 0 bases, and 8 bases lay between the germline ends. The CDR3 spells CASTPTSTDTQYF. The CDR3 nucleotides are TGTGCCAGTACCCCAACGAGCACAGATACGCAGTATTTT.

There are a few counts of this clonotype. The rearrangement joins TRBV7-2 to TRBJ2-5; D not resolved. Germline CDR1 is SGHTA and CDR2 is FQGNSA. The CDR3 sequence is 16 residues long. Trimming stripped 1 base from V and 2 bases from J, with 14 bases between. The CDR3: CASSLVVSTRQETQYF. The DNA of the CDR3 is TGTGCCAGCAGCTTAGTTGTCAGCACCAGGCAAGAGACCCAGTACTTC.

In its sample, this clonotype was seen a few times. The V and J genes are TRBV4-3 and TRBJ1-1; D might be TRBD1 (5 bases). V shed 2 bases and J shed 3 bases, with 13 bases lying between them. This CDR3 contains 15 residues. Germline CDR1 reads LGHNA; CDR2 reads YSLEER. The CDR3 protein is CASSQFQGWDTEAFF. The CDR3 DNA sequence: TGCGCCAGCAGCCAATTTCAGGGTTGGGACACTGAAGCTTTCTTT.

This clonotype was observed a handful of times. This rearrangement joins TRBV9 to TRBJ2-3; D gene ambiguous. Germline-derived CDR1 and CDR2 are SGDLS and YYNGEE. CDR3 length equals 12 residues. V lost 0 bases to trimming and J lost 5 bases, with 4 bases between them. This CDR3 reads CASSVVVDTQYF. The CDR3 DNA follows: TGTGCCAGCAGCGTAGTGGTAGATACGCAGTATTTT.

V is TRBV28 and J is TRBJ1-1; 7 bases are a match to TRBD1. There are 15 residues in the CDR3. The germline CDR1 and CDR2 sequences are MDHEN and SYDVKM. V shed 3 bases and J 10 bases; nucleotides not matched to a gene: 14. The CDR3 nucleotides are TGTGCCAGCAGTTTCGGGACAGCCAGCAGCAGTGGAGCTTTCTTT. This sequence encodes CASSFGTASSSGAFF.

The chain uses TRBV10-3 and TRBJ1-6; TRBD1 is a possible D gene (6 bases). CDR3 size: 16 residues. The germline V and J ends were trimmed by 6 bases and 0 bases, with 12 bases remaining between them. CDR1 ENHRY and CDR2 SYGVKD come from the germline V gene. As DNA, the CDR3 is TGTGCCATCAGGGAACAGGGCTTCTCCTATAATTCACCCCTCCACTTT. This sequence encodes CAIREQGFSYNSPLHF.

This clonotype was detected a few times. The DNA for the CDR3 is TGTGCCAGCAGCCCCGATGGGAGCTACGAGCAGTACGTC. It codes for CASSPDGSYEQYV. The rearrangement joins TRBV7-2 to TRBJ2-7, with D possibly matching TRBD2 (5 bases). V gave up 5 bases and J gave up 3 bases, with 11 bases separating them. Germline V gene lookup returns CDR1 SGHTA and CDR2 FQGNSA. This CDR3 contains 13 residues.

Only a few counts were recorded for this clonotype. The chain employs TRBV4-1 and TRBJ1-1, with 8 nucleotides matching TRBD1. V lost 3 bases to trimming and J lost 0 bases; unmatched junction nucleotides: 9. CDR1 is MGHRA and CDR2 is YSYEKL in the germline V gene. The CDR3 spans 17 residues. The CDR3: CASSHATGAGMNTEAFF. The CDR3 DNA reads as TGCGCCAGCAGCCACGCGACAGGGGCAGGGATGAACACTGAAGCTTTCTTT.

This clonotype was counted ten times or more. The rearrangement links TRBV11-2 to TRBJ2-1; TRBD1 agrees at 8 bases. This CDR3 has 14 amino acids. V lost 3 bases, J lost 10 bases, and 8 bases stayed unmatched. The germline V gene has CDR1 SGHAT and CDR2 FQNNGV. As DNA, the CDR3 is TGTGCCAGCAGCTTGGGAACAGGGGGATTCGAGCAGTTCTTC. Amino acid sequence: CASSLGTGGFEQFF.

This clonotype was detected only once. CDR3 sequence (DNA): TGTGCCAGCTCACCATTTTCGACAGGCGCAACTAATGAAAAACTGTTTTTT. Encoded protein: CASSPFSTGATNEKLFF. The chain employs TRBV18 and TRBJ1-4; TRBD1 might be the D (6 bases). CDR1 is KGHSH, CDR2 LQKENI, per germline. The CDR3 loop spans 17 amino acids. Trimming took 2 bases from V and 0 from J, leaving 13 bases between them.

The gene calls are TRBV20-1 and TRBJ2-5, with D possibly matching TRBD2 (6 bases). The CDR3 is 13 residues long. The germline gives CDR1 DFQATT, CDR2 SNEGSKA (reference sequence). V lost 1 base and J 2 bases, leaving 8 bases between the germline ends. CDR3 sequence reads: CSARGDSQETQYF. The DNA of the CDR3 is TGCAGTGCTAGAGGGGACTCACAAGAGACCCAGTACTTC.

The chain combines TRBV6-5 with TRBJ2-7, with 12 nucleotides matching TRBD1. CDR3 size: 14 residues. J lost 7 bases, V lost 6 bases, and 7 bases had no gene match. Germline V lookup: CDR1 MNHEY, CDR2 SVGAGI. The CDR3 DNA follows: TGTGCCAGCAGGCTGGGACAGGGGGCTGGAGAGCAGTACTTC. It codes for CASRLGQGAGEQYF.

DNA for the CDR3: TGTGCCACCCGTGTGGGGAGCGGACCCTCCTACGAGCAGTACGTC. It is translated as CATRVGSGPSYEQYV. The chain uses TRBV6-1 and TRBJ2-7, with D possibly matching TRBD2 (5 bases). The CDR3 has 15 amino acids. Germline CDR1 and CDR2: MNHNS and SASEGT. Trimming took 10 bases from V and 0 from J, leaving 19 bases between them.

The CDR3 nucleotides read TGTGCCAGCAGTTTATTTGGGACTAGTGTCACAGATACGCAGTATTTT. This codes for CASSLFGTSVTDTQYF. V is TRBV12-3 or TRBV12-4 and J is TRBJ2-3; the match to TRBD2 covers 8 bases. CDR3 length equals 16 residues. Germline trimming cut 2 bases from V and 2 bases from J; bases unmatched to any gene: 6.

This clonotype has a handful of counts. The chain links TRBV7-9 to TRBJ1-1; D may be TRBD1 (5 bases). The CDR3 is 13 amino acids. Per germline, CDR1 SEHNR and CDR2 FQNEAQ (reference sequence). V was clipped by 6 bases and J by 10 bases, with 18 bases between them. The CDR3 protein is CASSPRPRGGAFF. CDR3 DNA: TGTGCCAGCAGTCCGCGGCCCCGCGGGGGAGCTTTCTTT.

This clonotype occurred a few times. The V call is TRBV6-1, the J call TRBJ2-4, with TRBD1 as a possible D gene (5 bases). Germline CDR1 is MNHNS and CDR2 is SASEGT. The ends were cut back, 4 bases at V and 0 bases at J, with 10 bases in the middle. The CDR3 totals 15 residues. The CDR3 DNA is TGTGCCAGCAGTGTGGGCAGGGTAGCCAAAAACATTCAGTACTTC. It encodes CASSVGRVAKNIQYF.

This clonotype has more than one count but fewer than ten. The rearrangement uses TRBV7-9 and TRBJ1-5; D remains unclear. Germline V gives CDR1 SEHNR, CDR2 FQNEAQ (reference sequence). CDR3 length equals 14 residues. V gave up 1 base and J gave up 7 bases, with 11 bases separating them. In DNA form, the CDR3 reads TGTGCCAGCAGCTTAGACACACTGGCACAGCCCCAGCATTTT. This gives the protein CASSLDTLAQPQHF.

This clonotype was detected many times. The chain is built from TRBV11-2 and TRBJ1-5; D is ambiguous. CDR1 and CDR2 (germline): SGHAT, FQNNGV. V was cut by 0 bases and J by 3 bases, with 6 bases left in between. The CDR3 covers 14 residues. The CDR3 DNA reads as TGTGCCAGCAGCTTAGATCACACCAATCAGCCCCAGCATTTT. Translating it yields CASSLDHTNQPQHF.

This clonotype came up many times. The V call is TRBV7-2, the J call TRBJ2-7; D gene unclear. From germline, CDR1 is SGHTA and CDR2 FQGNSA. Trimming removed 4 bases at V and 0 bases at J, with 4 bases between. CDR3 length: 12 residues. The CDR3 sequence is CASSSSSYEQYF. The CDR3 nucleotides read TGTGCCAGCAGCTCTAGCTCCTACGAGCAGTACTTC.